This T cell receptor beta chain was profiled in a study of OX40 agonist ivuxolimab in advanced cancers. The CDR3 runs to 11 residues. The ends were cut back, 3 bases at V and 9 bases at J, with 9 bases in the middle. CDR1 and CDR2 (germline): SQVTM, ANQGSEA. TCRdb keeps only in-frame clones here, not all; method: immunoSEQ multiplex PCR. Of about 42,000 clones in the sample, approximately 86% were seen once. In this sample, this clone turned up once. This chain links TRBV29-1 with TRBJ2-1, with a tentative D call TRBD1 (5 bases). Specimen: CD4+ or CD8+ T cells sorted from blood, collected in a trial of the OX40 agonist ivuxolimab. The sequence was collected from an adult with an advanced solid tumor such as melanoma, head and neck, liver or kidney cancer. The CDR3: CSVDRVTEQFF. CDR3 nucleotide sequence: TGCAGCGTTGACAGGGTCACTGAGCAGTTCTTC.